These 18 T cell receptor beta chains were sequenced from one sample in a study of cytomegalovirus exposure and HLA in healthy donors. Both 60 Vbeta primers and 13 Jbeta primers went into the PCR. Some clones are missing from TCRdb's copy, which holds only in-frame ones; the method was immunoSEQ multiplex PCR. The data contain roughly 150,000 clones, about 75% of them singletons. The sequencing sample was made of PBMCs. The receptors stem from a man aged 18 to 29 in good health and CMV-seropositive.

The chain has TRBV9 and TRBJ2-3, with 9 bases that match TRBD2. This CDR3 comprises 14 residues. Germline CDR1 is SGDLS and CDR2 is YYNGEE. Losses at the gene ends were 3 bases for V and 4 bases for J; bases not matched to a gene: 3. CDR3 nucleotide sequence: TGTGCCAGCAGCGGCGGGAGGGGGTCAGATACGCAGTATTTT. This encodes CASSGGRGSDTQYF.

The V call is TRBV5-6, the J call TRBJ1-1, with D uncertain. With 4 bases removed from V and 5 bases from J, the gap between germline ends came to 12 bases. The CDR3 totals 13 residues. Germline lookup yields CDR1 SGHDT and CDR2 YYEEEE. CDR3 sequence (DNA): TGTGCCAGCAGCCCCCCGGAGGGTACTGAAGCTTTCTTT. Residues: CASSPPEGTEAFF.

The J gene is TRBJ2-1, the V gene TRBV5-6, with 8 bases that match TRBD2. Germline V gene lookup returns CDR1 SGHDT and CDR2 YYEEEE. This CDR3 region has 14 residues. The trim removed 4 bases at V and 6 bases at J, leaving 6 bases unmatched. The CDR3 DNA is TGTGCCAGCAGCACGGGGGGGTGGGGCAATGAGCAGTTCTTC. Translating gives CASSTGGWGNEQFF.

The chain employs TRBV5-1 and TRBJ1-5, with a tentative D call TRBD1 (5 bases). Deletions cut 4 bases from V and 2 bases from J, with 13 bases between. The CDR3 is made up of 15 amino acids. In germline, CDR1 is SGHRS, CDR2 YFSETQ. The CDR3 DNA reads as TGCGCCAGCAGCCTGGCCGGGGGTGGCAATCAGCCCCAGCATTTT. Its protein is CASSLAGGGNQPQHF.

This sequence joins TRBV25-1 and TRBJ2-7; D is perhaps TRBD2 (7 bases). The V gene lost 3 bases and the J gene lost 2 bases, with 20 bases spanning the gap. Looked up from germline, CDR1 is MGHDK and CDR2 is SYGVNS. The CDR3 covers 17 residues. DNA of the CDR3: TGTGCCAGCAGTGATCCCACCTTTAGGGGGGGCCCCTACGAGCAGTACGTC. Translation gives CASSDPTFRGGPYEQYV.

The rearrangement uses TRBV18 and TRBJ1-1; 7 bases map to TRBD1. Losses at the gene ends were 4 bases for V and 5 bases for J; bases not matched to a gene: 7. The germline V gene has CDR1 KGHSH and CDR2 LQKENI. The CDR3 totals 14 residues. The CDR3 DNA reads TGTGCCAGCTCACGAGATCAGGGGGAGACTGAAGCTTTCTTT. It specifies CASSRDQGETEAFF.

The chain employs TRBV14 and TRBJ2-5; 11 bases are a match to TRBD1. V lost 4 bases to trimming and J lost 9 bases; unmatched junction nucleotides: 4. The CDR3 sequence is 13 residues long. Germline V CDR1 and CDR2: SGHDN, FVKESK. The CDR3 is CASSRDRGNAQYF. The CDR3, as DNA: TGTGCCAGCAGCCGGGACAGGGGGAACGCCCAGTACTTC.

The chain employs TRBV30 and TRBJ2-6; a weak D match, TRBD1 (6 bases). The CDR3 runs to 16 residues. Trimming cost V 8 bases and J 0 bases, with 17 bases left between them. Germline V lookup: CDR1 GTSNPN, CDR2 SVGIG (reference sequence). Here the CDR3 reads CARAGTTFSGANVLTF. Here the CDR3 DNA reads TGTGCCCGAGCCGGGACAACTTTCTCTGGGGCCAACGTCCTGACTTTC.

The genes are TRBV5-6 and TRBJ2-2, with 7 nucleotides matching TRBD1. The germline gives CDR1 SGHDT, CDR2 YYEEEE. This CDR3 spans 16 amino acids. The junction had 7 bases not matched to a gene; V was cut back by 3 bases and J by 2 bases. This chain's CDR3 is CASSSAGTANTGELFF. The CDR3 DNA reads TGTGCCAGCAGCTCCGCCGGGACAGCAAACACCGGGGAGCTGTTTTTT.

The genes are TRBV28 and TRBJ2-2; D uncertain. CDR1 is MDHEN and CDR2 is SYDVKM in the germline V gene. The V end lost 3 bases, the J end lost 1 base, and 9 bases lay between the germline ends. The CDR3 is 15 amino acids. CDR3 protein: CASSLASLNTGELFF. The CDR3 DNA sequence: TGTGCCAGCAGTTTGGCATCCCTGAACACCGGGGAGCTGTTTTTT.

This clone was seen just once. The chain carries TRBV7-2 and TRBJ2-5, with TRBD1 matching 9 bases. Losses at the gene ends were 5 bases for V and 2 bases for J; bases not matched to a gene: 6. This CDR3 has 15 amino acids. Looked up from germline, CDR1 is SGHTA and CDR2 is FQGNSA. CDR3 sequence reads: CASSPSGTGQETQYF. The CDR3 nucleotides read TGTGCCAGCAGCCCAAGCGGGACAGGGCAAGAGACCCAGTACTTC.

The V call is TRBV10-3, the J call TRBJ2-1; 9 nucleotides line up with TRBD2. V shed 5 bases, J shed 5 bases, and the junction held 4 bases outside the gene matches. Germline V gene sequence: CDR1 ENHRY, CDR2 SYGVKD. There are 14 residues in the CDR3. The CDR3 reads CAISSTSGDNEQFF. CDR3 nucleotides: TGTGCCATCAGTTCGACTAGCGGAGACAATGAGCAGTTCTTC.

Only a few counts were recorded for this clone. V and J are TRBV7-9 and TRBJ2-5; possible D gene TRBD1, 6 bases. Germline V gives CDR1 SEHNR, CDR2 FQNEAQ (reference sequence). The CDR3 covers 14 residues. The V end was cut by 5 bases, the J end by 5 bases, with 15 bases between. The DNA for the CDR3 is TGTGCCAGCAGCGCAGACAGGTTTGGGGAGACCCAGTACTTC. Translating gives CASSADRFGETQYF.

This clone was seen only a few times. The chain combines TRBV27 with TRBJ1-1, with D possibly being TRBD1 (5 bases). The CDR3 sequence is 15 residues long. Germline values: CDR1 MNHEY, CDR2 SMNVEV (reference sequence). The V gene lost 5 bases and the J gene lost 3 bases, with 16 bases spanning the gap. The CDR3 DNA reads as TGTGCCAGCAGTCCCACCAGGGTAGGGGACACTGAAGCTTTCTTT. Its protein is CASSPTRVGDTEAFF.

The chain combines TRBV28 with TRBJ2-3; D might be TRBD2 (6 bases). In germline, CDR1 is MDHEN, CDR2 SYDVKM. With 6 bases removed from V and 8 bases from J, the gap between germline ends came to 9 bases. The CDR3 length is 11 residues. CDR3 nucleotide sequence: TGTGCCAGCAGGCAGGAGGGTACGCAGTATTTT. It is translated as CASRQEGTQYF. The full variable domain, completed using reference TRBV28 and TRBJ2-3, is DVKVTQSSRYLVKRTGEKVFLECVQDMDHENMFWYRQDPGLGLRLIYFSYDVKMKEKGDIPEGYSVSREKKERFSLILESASTNQTSMYLCASRQEGTQYFGPGTRLTVL.

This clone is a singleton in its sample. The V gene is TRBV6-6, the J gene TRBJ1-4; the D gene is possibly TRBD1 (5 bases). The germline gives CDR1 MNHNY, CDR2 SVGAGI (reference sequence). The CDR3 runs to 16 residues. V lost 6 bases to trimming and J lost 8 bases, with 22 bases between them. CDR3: CASSQRVGGVEEKLFF. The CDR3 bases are TGTGCCAGCAGCCAGCGCGTGGGGGGAGTAGAAGAAAAACTGTTTTTT.

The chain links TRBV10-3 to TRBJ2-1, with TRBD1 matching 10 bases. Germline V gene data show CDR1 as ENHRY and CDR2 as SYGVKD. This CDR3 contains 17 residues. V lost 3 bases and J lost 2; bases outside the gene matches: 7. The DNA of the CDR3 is TGTGCCATCAGTGAATTTTTCGGGACAGGGGCCTACAATGAGCAGTTCTTC. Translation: CAISEFFGTGAYNEQFF.

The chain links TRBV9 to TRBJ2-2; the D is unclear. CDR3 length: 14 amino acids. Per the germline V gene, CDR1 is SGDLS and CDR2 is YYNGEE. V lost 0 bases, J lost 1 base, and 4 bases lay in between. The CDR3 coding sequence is TGTGCCAGCAGCGTAGCCATGAACACCGGGGAGCTGTTTTTT. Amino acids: CASSVAMNTGELFF.